Listed below are T cell receptor beta chains from one sample, sequenced in a study of OX40 agonist ivuxolimab in advanced cancers. Here immunoSEQ multiplex PCR was the method, and the copy in TCRdb shows in-frame clones only, minus some. The sample records roughly 21,000 clones, around 87% being singletons. The source was CD4+ or CD8+ T cells sorted from blood, collected in a trial of the OX40 agonist ivuxolimab. The origin of the receptors is an adult with an advanced solid tumor such as melanoma, head and neck, liver or kidney cancer. CDR3s include the opening cysteine and the closing phenylalanine or tryptophan.

CDR3aa	v_gene	j_gene	len
CASSHLREGRVGEQYF	TRBV28	TRBJ2-7	16
CASSQGLLGGTDTQYF	TRBV4-2	TRBJ2-3	16
CAWSEYSNQPQHF	TRBV30	TRBJ1-5	13
CASSPGGSNTGELFF	TRBV9	TRBJ2-2	15
CASPGTGTEAFF	TRBV6-1	TRBJ1-1	12
CASSLTSLTLGDSEQYF	TRBV11-2	TRBJ2-7	17
CASSLAVSNTEAFF	TRBV11-2	TRBJ1-1	14
CSVEDEGRGPYEQYF	TRBV29-1	TRBJ2-7	15
CASTSPGGELFF	TRBV7-7	TRBJ2-2	12
CASSHRTAEGYEQYF	TRBV4-1	TRBJ2-7	15
CASSLPTSGARNEQFF	TRBV5-4	TRBJ2-1	16
CASSLVMSPKWGYTF	TRBV7-2	TRBJ1-2	15
CASRPDSATGTQYF	TRBV6-5	TRBJ2-3	14
CASSPNRGQAFF	TRBV4-1	TRBJ1-1	12
CASSMGQRPSYGYTF	TRBV19	TRBJ1-2	15
CASSLSQSYEQYF	TRBV5-6	TRBJ2-7	13
CASSPRGDRGPTEAFF	TRBV7-9	TRBJ1-1	16
CASSQEGLGQLNTEAFF	TRBV4-3	TRBJ1-1	17
CASSREPHGYTF	TRBV18	TRBJ1-2	12
CASSIPGQNNSPLHF	TRBV19	TRBJ1-6	15
CASSLITSGGSTDTQYF	TRBV11-2	TRBJ2-3	17
CASSLDGTYGYTF	TRBV4-1	TRBJ1-2	13
CASSSSPNPGNTIYF	TRBV7-2	TRBJ1-3	15
CASSSLPGTDTQYF	TRBV6-4	TRBJ2-3	14
CASRQPGQGSYEQYF	TRBV5-4	TRBJ2-7	15
CASSIGTGGLGEQYF	TRBV9	TRBJ2-7	15
CASRSGQVSFYEQYF	TRBV6-6	TRBJ2-7	15
CASSFLGTGSEQYF	TRBV5-6	TRBJ2-7	14
CASSVGHSDYGYTF	TRBV5-5	TRBJ1-2	14
CASSIEAGRGSQYSGNTIYF	TRBV19	TRBJ1-3	20
CASSPGVTGTVRYTF	TRBV18	TRBJ1-2	15
CASSYGTGYNTEAFF	TRBV16	TRBJ1-1	15
CASSEYGLQANEKLFF	TRBV25-1	TRBJ1-4	16
CASSGDRVTEAFF	TRBV5-6	TRBJ1-1	13
CASSVGILNTEAFF	TRBV13	TRBJ1-1	14
CAWSVGASGNTIYF	TRBV30	TRBJ1-3	14
CASSLERGLTDTQYF	TRBV5-4	TRBJ2-3	15
CASSQDRIAF	TRBV4-2	TRBJ1-2	10
CASSDPYEQYF	TRBV10-2	TRBJ2-7	11
CASRIDREMNTEAFF	TRBV19	TRBJ1-1	15
CASSLQGNTGELFF	TRBV27	TRBJ2-2	14
CASSEVSGSYNEQFF	TRBV13	TRBJ2-1	15
CASSPGYGYTF	TRBV6-6	TRBJ1-2	11
CASSQTEAYFSYEQYF	TRBV4-1	TRBJ2-7	16
CATSRVSNTGELFF	TRBV15	TRBJ2-2	14
CASSLLGDEQFF	TRBV27	TRBJ2-1	12
CASRSGTYEQYF	TRBV7-9	TRBJ2-7	12